What follows are 9 T cell receptor beta chains derived from one specimen sequenced in a study of cytomegalovirus exposure and HLA in healthy donors. The PCR used 60 Vbeta and 13 Jbeta primers. Here immunoSEQ multiplex PCR was the method, and the copy in TCRdb shows in-frame clones only, minus some. The profile shows about 130,000 clones, 75% to 85% of them singletons. The material sequenced was PBMCs. The source of these receptors is a girl aged 2-10 years in good health and CMV-seronegative.

V usage is TRBV19 and J usage is TRBJ2-1; D perhaps matches TRBD2 (6 bases). Between the trimmed V and J ends, which lost 5 bases and 7 bases, there was a span of 15 bases. This CDR3 has 14 residues. CDR1 LNHDA and CDR2 SQIVND come from the germline V gene (reference sequence). The CDR3 nucleotides read TGTGCCAGTAGTCCCCGACGGGGACTTAATGAGCAGTTCTTC. Translating gives CASSPRRGLNEQFF.

The J gene is TRBJ2-5, the V gene TRBV6-6, with TRBD1 matching over 7 bases. The CDR3 runs 13 residues. The germline V gene encodes CDR1 MNHNY and CDR2 SVGAGI (reference sequence). V dropped 5 bases and J dropped 3; count of bases not matched to a gene: 3. The CDR3 region is CASSPGTEETQYF. The CDR3 DNA is TGTGCCAGCAGTCCTGGGACAGAAGAGACCCAGTACTTC.

The chain carries TRBV28 and TRBJ2-3, with 12 bases lining up with TRBD2. V shed 7 bases, J shed 0 bases, and the junction held 14 bases outside the gene matches. Germline assignment: CDR1 MDHEN and CDR2 SYDVKM. This CDR3 has 19 residues. The CDR3 is CASTPGLAGRLKSTDTQYF. The DNA of the CDR3 is TGTGCCAGCACCCCCGGACTAGCGGGAAGGTTGAAGAGCACAGATACGCAGTATTTT.

The chain has TRBV4-1 and TRBJ2-7, with 9 bases lining up with TRBD2. After removal of 0 bases from V and 2 bases from J, the junction contained 5 bases not matched to a gene. Per the germline V gene, CDR1 is MGHRA and CDR2 is YSYEKL. There are 16 residues in the CDR3. CDR3 sequence: CASSQDQASGAYEQYF. The CDR3 bases are TGCGCCAGCAGCCAAGATCAGGCTAGCGGGGCCTACGAGCAGTACTTC.

The genes are TRBV30 and TRBJ2-5; D call uncertain. Germline CDR1 GTSNPN, CDR2 SVGIG (reference sequence). This CDR3 is built from 13 residues. Trimming cost V 1 base and J 5 bases, with 11 bases left between them. CDR3 bases: TGTGCCTGGAGTGCTCCCGCGTGGGAGACCCAGTACTTC. Translation: CAWSAPAWETQYF. The entire variable domain, with the rest obtained from reference TRBV30 and TRBJ2-5, is as follows: SQTIHQWPATLVQPVGSPLSLECTVEGTSNPNLYWYRQAAGRGLQLLFYSVGIGQISSEVPQNLSASRPQDRQFILSSKKLLLSDSGFYLCAWSAPAWETQYFGPGTRLLVL.

The chain recombines TRBV27 with TRBJ2-2, with D tentatively TRBD2 (6 bases). Germline V gives CDR1 MNHEY, CDR2 SMNVEV (reference sequence). V lost 2 bases and J 4 bases, leaving 17 bases between the germline ends. The CDR3 has 17 amino acids. The CDR3, as DNA: TGTGCCAGCAGTTTAACTCCCACGGGAGTGGTCACCGGGGAGCTGTTTTTT. Amino acids: CASSLTPTGVVTGELFF.

This clone showed up just a few times. The V and J genes are TRBV11-2 and TRBJ1-3, with 7 bases that match TRBD1. The germline V gene has CDR1 SGHAT and CDR2 FQNNGV. The CDR3 runs to 15 residues. Trimming removed 5 bases from V and 3 bases from J; junction bases left unmatched: 7. The CDR3 spells CASSLDRSGGNTIYF. Written as DNA, the CDR3 is TGTGCCAGCAGCCTGGACAGGTCCGGTGGAAACACCATATATTTT.

The chain couples TRBV6-5 to TRBJ1-3; D ambiguous. CDR3 length equals 14 residues. V dropped 5 bases and J dropped 4 bases, with 12 bases sitting between them. Germline V gene sequence: CDR1 MNHEY, CDR2 SVGAGI. CDR3 sequence reads: CASSDITRGNTIYF. The CDR3 DNA is TGTGCCAGCAGTGACATAACCCGCGGAAACACCATATATTTT.

As for this clone: A read error may produce the germline difference seen at one junction end. The chain recombines TRBV6-6 with TRBJ1-6, with D hard to call. The CDR3 is 15 residues long. Germline lookup yields CDR1 MNHNY and CDR2 SVGAGI (reference sequence). The CDR3 here is CASSSRETGNLPLHF. Here the CDR3 DNA reads TGTGCCAGCAGTTCCCGGGAGACGGGTAATTTACCCCTCCACTTT.